A selection of T cell receptor beta chains follows, all from one sample in a study of CD8+CD57+ T cells in acquired aplastic anemia. One entry per CDR3 protein, called by TCRdb with MiXCR from the reads. Of around 210,000 distinct CDR3 sequences listed, 65% are singletons. Sequenced material: sorted CD4+, CD8+, or CD8+CD57+ T cells (not recorded which) from PBMCs. All receptors come from a human donor with aplastic anemia. Both conserved end residues are trimmed from each CDR3. Only some rows state a clone size, as once, few, many or a class for expanded clones.

v_gene	abundance	len	j_gene	CDR3aa
TRBV2	-	12	TRBJ2-1	ASGVADPYNEQF
TRBV24-1	-	14	TRBJ1-6	ASRAQGIPYNSPLH
TRBV7-2	-	12	-	ASSRESGEETQY
TRBV7-2	-	12	TRBJ2-7	ASSHLAGVDEQY
TRBV20-1	-	12	TRBJ1-5	SAPGQAGNQPQH
TRBV18	few	12	TRBJ2-5	ASSPPMDRETQY
TRBV20-1	-	13	TRBJ1-1	SATVQGVGNTEAF
TRBV29-1	-	10	TRBJ1-1	SVVYRVTEAF
TRBV10-1	-	15	TRBJ2-2	ASSRQGRVKCTGELF
TRBV29-1	-	11	TRBJ1-1	SVIWGQRSGAF
TRBV5-1	-	14	TRBJ2-5	ASSQVSGAGGETQY
TRBV2	few	15	TRBJ2-6	ASSEGGGTSGANVLT
TRBV24-1	-	10	TRBJ2-7	ATSVDRREQY
TRBV24-1	few	10	TRBJ2-7	ATSQPGSEQY
TRBV19	-	13	TRBJ1-4	ASSPGLVGGEKLF
TRBV19	once	9	TRBJ1-1	ASSLWSEAF
TRBV7-2	-	11	TRBJ1-4	ASSLDRDEKLF
TRBV25-1	-	15	TRBJ1-2	ASSGEIPGQGLYGYT
TRBV7-9	few	13	TRBJ2-7	ASSHPGQGVDEQY
TRBV5-1	-	13	TRBJ2-7	ASSLAGTGYYEQY
TRBV2	-	13	TRBJ2-5	ASKGPSGYQETQY
TRBV4-3	-	15	TRBJ2-5	ASSQGLAGGPGETQY
TRBV15	-	14	TRBJ1-2	ATSSDRVQANYGYT
TRBV9	-	13	TRBJ2-7	ASSPHGRGTYEQY
TRBV2	-	9	TRBJ2-3	ASRLSDTQY